The entry below gives a single T cell receptor (beta chain) sequence along with its context. As yet, its antigen is unknown. This record comes from a study of ipilimumab plus nivolumab after autologous stem cell transplantation. Overall study findings and caveats: Authors suggest TCR repertoire, Treg phenotype and gut microbiota support further study.

Assay: immunoSEQ multiplex PCR; the TCRdb copy retains only in-frame clones and omits some. The sample consists of under 20,000 clones, more than 60% of them appearing once. Ipilimumab, 1 mg/kg, started 14 to 28 days after autologous transplant. Patients got 3 mg/kg IV nivolumab weeks 1, 4, 7, 10, then biweekly through week 26. CDR3 length: 13 amino acids. Per germline, CDR1 LNHDA and CDR2 SQIVND (reference sequence). V lost 1 base and J lost 2, with 5 bases in between. This TCR was sampled from a male donor with diffuse large B-cell lymphoma. The V gene is TRBV19, the J gene TRBJ1-2, with unresolved D. The material sequenced was PBMCs, taken in a trial of ipilimumab plus nivolumab as post-transplant consolidation. CDR3 coding DNA: TGTGCCAGTAGTATAGGGCGGAACTATGGCTACACCTTC. It codes for CASSIGRNYGYTF.